The rows below give T cell receptor beta chains drawn from one sample of a study of T cells after yellow fever vaccination. Each CDR3 protein is one row after TCRdb ran MiXCR on the 5' RACE reads. Among a few hundred thousand distinct CDR3 sequences listed, approximately 4% were seen once. This sample comprised PBMCs, obtained 5 days after the yellow fever booster vaccination. Receptor source: a man aged 18 to 35 who received the YFV17D yellow fever vaccine. CDR3s include the opening cysteine and the closing phenylalanine or tryptophan. The order of the fields is V gene, clone size, J gene, D gene, CDR3 protein, CDR3 DNA. A D gene is named only where the DNA matches it firmly. Clone size is shown for a subset of rows, as once, few, many or a class of expanded clone.

>TRBV29-1|few|TRBJ2-3|NA
CSVDKGRDTQYF
TGCAGCGTTGATAAGGGAAGGGATACGCAGTATTTT
>TRBV6-2/TRBV6-3|many|TRBJ1-5|NA
CASTYHSNQPQHF
TGTGCCAGCACCTACCATAGCAATCAGCCCCAGCATTTT
>TRBV5-1|NA|TRBJ1-2|NA
CASSYWIGGQGEVWDYGYTF
TGCGCCAGCAGCTATTGGATCGGCGGCCAGGGTGAAGTTTGGGACTATGGCTACACCTTC
>TRBV7-6|few|TRBJ1-1|NA
CASSLRGGYAEAFF
TGTGCCAGCAGCTTACGGGGTGGGTACGCTGAAGCTTTCTTT
>TRBV6-6|many|TRBJ2-1|NA
CASREGLGYNEQFF
TGTGCCAGCAGAGAGGGACTCGGATACAATGAGCAGTTCTTC
>TRBV25-1|few|TRBJ1-1|NA
CASSGRGLRGTEAFF
TGTGCCAGCAGTGGCCGGGGATTGAGGGGCACTGAAGCTTTCTTT
>TRBV7-9|NA|TRBJ2-5|TRBD2
CASSLGLAKETQYF
TGTGCCAGCAGCTTGGGACTAGCGAAAGAGACCCAGTACTTC
>TRBV29-1|few|TRBJ2-1|TRBD1
CSVERTGTGGSEQFF
TGCAGCGTTGAAAGAACCGGGACAGGGGGTAGTGAGCAGTTCTTC
>TRBV12-3/TRBV12-4|few|TRBJ2-3|TRBD2
CASRGLGRRDTQYF
TGTGCCAGCAGGGGACTCGGGAGGCGAGATACGCAGTATTTT
>TRBV6-6|many|TRBJ2-7|NA
CASSSEYEQYF
TGTGCCAGCAGTAGCGAATACGAGCAGTACTTC